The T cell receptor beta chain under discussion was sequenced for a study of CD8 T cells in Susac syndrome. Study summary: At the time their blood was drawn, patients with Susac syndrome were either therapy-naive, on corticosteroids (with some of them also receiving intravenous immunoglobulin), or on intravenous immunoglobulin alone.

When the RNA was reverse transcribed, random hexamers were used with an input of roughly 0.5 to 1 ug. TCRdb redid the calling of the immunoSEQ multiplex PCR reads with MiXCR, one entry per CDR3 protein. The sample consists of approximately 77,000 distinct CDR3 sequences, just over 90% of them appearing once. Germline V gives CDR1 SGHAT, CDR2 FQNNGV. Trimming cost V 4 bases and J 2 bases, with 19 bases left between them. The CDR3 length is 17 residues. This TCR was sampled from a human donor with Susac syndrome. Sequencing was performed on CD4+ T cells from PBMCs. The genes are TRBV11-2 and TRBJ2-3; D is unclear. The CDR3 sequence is CASSSQLNVIVTDTQYF. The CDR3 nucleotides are TGTGCCAGCAGCTCACAGCTTAACGTAATCGTCACAGATACGCAGTATTTT.